These 19 T cell receptor beta chains came from one sample sequenced in a study of monozygotic twins with cystic fibrosis. Repertoires were generated with immunoSEQ multiplex PCR, while TCRdb's copy carries only in-frame clones and drops some. This sample has 34,000 or so clones; 80% to 95% occur once, and the top ten carry around 0.19%. The sequenced sample was blood. These receptors were collected from a boy aged 2-15 years with cystic fibrosis.

This clone was seen just once. The chain joins TRBV6-4 to TRBJ2-3; no definite D call. The CDR3 totals 15 residues. CDR1 and CDR2 (germline): MRHNA, SNTAGT. Between the trimmed V and J ends, which lost 2 bases and 0 bases, there was a span of 9 bases. CDR3: CASSDGSGSTDTQYF. CDR3 nucleotide sequence: TGTGCCAGCAGTGACGGATCGGGTAGCACAGATACGCAGTATTTT.

This chain connects TRBV6-6 to TRBJ1-4, with TRBD1 matching over 9 bases. Germline V gene sequence: CDR1 MNHNY, CDR2 SVGAGI (reference sequence). The trim removed 2 bases at V and 8 bases at J, leaving 9 bases unmatched. The length of the CDR3 is 16 residues. In nucleotides, the CDR3 is TGTGCCAGCAGTTACGGGACAGGGCTCGGCGACGAAAAACTGTTTTTT. Protein product: CASSYGTGLGDEKLFF.

The chain is built from TRBV6-5 and TRBJ2-1, with 7 bases that match TRBD2. J was trimmed by 5 bases and V by 6 bases; bases with no gene match: 7. Germline CDR1 is MNHEY and CDR2 is SVGAGI. The CDR3 length is 14 residues. The CDR3 reads CASSRSGTNNEQFF. DNA of the CDR3: TGTGCCAGCAGCCGCTCCGGGACTAACAATGAGCAGTTCTTC.

This clone was detected once. The chain uses TRBV7-9 and TRBJ2-7; D may be TRBD1 (5 bases). V lost 2 bases and J lost 2, with 13 bases in between. The CDR3 is 15 amino acids. Germline values: CDR1 SEHNR, CDR2 FQNEAQ (reference sequence). This CDR3 reads CASSLTFDSTYEQYF. The CDR3 bases are TGTGCCAGCAGCTTAACCTTCGACAGTACCTACGAGCAGTACTTC.

The rearrangement uses TRBV14 and TRBJ1-1, with 7 positions matching TRBD1. The V and J ends lost 5 bases and 1 base, in that order; junction bases with no gene match: 13. CDR1 and CDR2 from the germline V gene are SGHDN and FVKESK. CDR3 length equals 17 residues. The CDR3 nucleotides are TGTGCCAGCAGCACCACTCTGCCCTGGGACAGGAACACTGAAGCTTTCTTT. Protein sequence: CASSTTLPWDRNTEAFF. Drawing the rest from reference TRBV14 and TRBJ1-1, the complete variable domain is EAGVTQFPSHSVIEKGQTVTLRCDPISGHDNLYWYRRVMGKEIKFLLHFVKESKQDESGMPNNRFLAERTGGTYSTLKVQPAELEDSGVYFCASSTTLPWDRNTEAFFGQGTRLTVV.

This clone was recorded only once. V is TRBV9 and J is TRBJ2-2; maybe TRBD1 (5 bases). Germline V gene lookup returns CDR1 SGDLS and CDR2 YYNGEE. V was trimmed by 4 bases and J by 4 bases, leaving 14 bases between them. This CDR3 region has 15 residues. This chain's CDR3 is CASSPHQGSTGELFF. The CDR3 nucleotides are TGTGCCAGCAGCCCCCACCAGGGTAGCACCGGGGAGCTGTTTTTT.

This chain joins TRBV6-6 and TRBJ1-4; 12 bases are a match to TRBD1. This CDR3 spans 16 amino acids. With V trimmed by 8 bases and J by 0 bases, 4 bases remained unmatched. Germline values: CDR1 MNHNY, CDR2 SVGAGI (reference sequence). The CDR3 here is CASGTGGAATNEKLFF. CDR3 DNA sequence: TGTGCCAGCGGGACAGGGGGCGCGGCAACTAATGAAAAACTGTTTTTT.

The chain recombines TRBV6-5 with TRBJ2-2; 12 positions match TRBD2. The ends lost 6 bases at V and 6 bases at J; junction bases unmatched: 5. This CDR3 region has 15 residues. Germline V gives CDR1 MNHEY, CDR2 SVGAGI. The CDR3 coding sequence is TGTGCCAGCAGAACTAGCGGGGGGTTCTCCGGGGAGCTGTTTTTT. Amino acids: CASRTSGGFSGELFF.

This chain links TRBV9 with TRBJ1-1, with D tentatively TRBD1 (5 bases). With 0 bases removed from V and 1 base from J, the gap between germline ends came to 10 bases. Per germline, CDR1 SGDLS and CDR2 YYNGEE. CDR3 length: 15 amino acids. CDR3: CASSVGGHQNTEAFF. Here the CDR3 DNA reads TGTGCCAGCAGCGTAGGAGGACACCAGAACACTGAAGCTTTCTTT.

The chain uses TRBV6-4 and TRBJ1-1; D gene unclear. Germline loops: CDR1 MRHNA, CDR2 SNTAGT. CDR3 length equals 13 residues. With 2 bases removed from V and 7 bases from J, the gap between germline ends came to 11 bases. CDR3 DNA: TGTGCCAGCAGTGACGGTGGGCGGGGTGAAGCTTTCTTT. It specifies CASSDGGRGEAFF.

This chain uses TRBV6-5 with TRBJ1-1; D is possibly TRBD1 (6 bases). Trimming shortened V by 6 bases and J by 3 bases, and 14 bases separated the two germline ends. The CDR3 has 14 amino acids. Per the germline V gene, CDR1 is MNHEY and CDR2 is SVGAGI. DNA for the CDR3: TGTGCCAGCAGCACGGAGCAGGGGTACACTGAAGCTTTCTTT. Translating it yields CASSTEQGYTEAFF.

V usage is TRBV7-2 and J usage is TRBJ2-2; D assignment may be TRBD1 or TRBD2 (7 bases each). Trimming left V 5 bases short and J 0 bases short, with 13 bases between. CDR3 length equals 16 residues. Germline CDR1 and CDR2: SGHTA and FQGNSA. The CDR3 region has the DNA TGTGCCAGCAGCGGGCGGGGGACAGCGAACACCGGGGAGCTGTTTTTT. It encodes CASSGRGTANTGELFF.

This sequence joins TRBV19 and TRBJ2-2; tentatively, D is TRBD1 or TRBD2 (6 bases each). The germline V and J ends were trimmed by 3 bases and 3 bases, with 14 bases remaining between them. The CDR3 is 16 residues long. Germline assignment: CDR1 LNHDA and CDR2 SQIVND (reference sequence). This CDR3 is CASSMEGTPHTGELFF. CDR3 in DNA: TGTGCCAGTAGTATGGAGGGGACACCACACACCGGGGAGCTGTTTTTT.

The genes are TRBV19 and TRBJ1-6; a weak D match, TRBD1 (6 bases). Trimming cost V 7 bases and J 0 bases, with 13 bases left between them. Germline CDR1 is LNHDA and CDR2 is SQIVND (reference sequence). CDR3 length equals 16 residues. In DNA, the CDR3 is TGTGCCAGTAACCCCTCGGACAGCTCCTATAATTCACCCCTCCACTTT. This gives the protein CASNPSDSSYNSPLHF.

This clone appeared once. This sequence joins TRBV4-2 and TRBJ1-2, with D uncertain. Germline V gene sequence: CDR1 LGHNA, CDR2 YNFKEQ. V lost 1 base and J 4 bases, leaving 19 bases between the germline ends. The CDR3 has 17 residues. The CDR3: CASSQALLRAVIYGYTF. The CDR3 DNA reads as TGTGCCAGCAGCCAAGCCCTTTTAAGGGCTGTTATCTATGGCTACACCTTC.

This clone appeared a single time. The rearrangement joins TRBV19 to TRBJ1-3, with no clear D. V was shortened by 4 bases and J by 4 bases, with 5 bases between the two germline ends. This CDR3 comprises 12 residues. Per germline, CDR1 LNHDA and CDR2 SQIVND (reference sequence). The CDR3 bases are TGTGCCAGTAGTAACAAGGGAAACACCATATATTTT. Translating gives CASSNKGNTIYF.

The V gene is TRBV5-1, the J gene TRBJ1-6, with TRBD1 identical over 8 bases. This CDR3 has 16 residues. The J segment lost 4 bases and the V segment lost 0 bases, leaving 3 bases of the junction unmatched. Germline V gene sequence: CDR1 SGHRS, CDR2 YFSETQ. The CDR3 DNA is TGCGCCAGCAGCTTGGCAGGGGGCAGGTATAATTCACCCCTCCACTTT. As protein: CASSLAGGRYNSPLHF.

The chain has TRBV29-1 and TRBJ1-1, with D hard to call. Between the trimmed V and J ends, which lost 4 bases and 1 base, there was a span of 16 bases. This CDR3 has 15 amino acids. CDR1 and CDR2 from the germline V gene are SQVTM and ANQGSEA. This CDR3 reads CSVGLSAAGNTEAFF. The DNA for the CDR3 is TGCAGCGTTGGGCTCTCGGCCGCGGGGAACACTGAAGCTTTCTTT.

The CDR3 loop reads CASSRGRVYEQYF. In DNA, the CDR3 is TGTGCCAGCAGTCGGGGACGGGTCTACGAGCAGTACTTC. The chain couples TRBV27 to TRBJ2-7; D may correspond to TRBD1 or TRBD2 (5 bases each). The V gene lost 5 bases and the J gene lost 3 bases, with 11 bases spanning the gap. This CDR3 has 13 amino acids. CDR1 MNHEY and CDR2 SMNVEV come from the germline V gene (reference sequence).